The subject of this entry is one TCR beta chain. Antigen: not known. These data are taken from a study of PD-L1 blockade in urothelial cancer. In the study overall: Blood yielded a median of around 150,000 T cells per sample.

The CDR3 is 14 amino acids. V lost 11 bases, J lost 4 bases, and 5 bases stayed unmatched. Germline V gives CDR1 ENHRY, CDR2 SYGVKD. The time point here: peripheral blood 6 weeks after treatment start. Profiling relied on immunoSEQ multiplex PCR, and the TCRdb table lists in-frame clones only, not all of them. Of under 150,000 clones in the sample, around 89% were seen once. Points from the study as a whole: Survival was better when pretreatment blood TCR clonality fell below the median.

This receptor was identified in a man aged 55 to 70 with urothelial cancer. Sequencing was performed on PBMCs, taken around atezolizumab (anti-PD-L1) treatment. The V gene is TRBV10-3, the J gene TRBJ2-3; 14 positions match TRBD2. CDR3 DNA sequence: TGTGCCCTATCGACTAGCGGGGGGGCAGATACGCAGTATTTT. Its protein product is CALSTSGGADTQYF.